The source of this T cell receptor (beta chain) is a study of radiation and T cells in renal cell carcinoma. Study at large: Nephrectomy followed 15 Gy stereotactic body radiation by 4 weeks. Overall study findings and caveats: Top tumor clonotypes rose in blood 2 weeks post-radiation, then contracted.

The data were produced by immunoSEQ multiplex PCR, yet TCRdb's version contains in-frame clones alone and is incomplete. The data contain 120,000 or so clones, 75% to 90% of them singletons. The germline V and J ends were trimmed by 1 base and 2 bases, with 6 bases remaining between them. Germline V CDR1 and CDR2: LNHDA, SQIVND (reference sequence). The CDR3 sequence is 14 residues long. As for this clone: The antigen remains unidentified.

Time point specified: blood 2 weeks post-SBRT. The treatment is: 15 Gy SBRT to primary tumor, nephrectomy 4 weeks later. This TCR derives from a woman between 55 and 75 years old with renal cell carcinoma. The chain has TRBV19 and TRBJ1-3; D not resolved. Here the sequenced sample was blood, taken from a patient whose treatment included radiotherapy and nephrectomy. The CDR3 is CASSIGTPGNTIYF. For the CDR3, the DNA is TGTGCCAGTAGTATAGGAACTCCTGGAAACACCATATATTTT. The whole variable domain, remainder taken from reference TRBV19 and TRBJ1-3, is DGGITQSPKYLFRKEGQNVTLSCEQNLNHDAMYWYRQDPGQGLRLIYYSQIVNDFQKGDIAEGYSVSREKKESFPLTVTSAQKNPTAFYLCASSIGTPGNTIYFGEGSWLTVV.